What follows is one T cell receptor (beta chain) and its context. The antigen is undetermined. This specimen comes from a study of vaccination and CD4 T cells after COVID-19. V was trimmed by 5 bases and J by 7 bases, leaving 12 bases between them. The CDR3 consists of 13 residues. The V gene's germline CDR1 is MRHNA and CDR2 SNTAGT. Treatment: roughly nine-day PBMC culture with coronavirus spike peptide pools or control peptides (ViraFEST assay). Sequenced with the Oncomine TCR Beta short-read assay was DNA taken from cultured CD4+ T cells. Someone extracted genomic DNA from cultured CD4+ T cells. Each CDR3 protein is one row after TCRdb ran MiXCR on the PCR reads. This sample has about 19,000 distinct CDR3 sequences, with 40% to 65% found just once.

The J gene is TRBJ1-5, the V gene TRBV6-4; D gene ambiguous. This TCR derives from a human donor who had recovered from COVID-19. The sequencing used CD4+ T cells from blood, cultured in vitro, collected before SARS-CoV-2 vaccination. This CDR3 is CASSLAPAQPQHF. Written as DNA, the CDR3 is TGTGCCAGCAGTCTGGCCCCCGCGCAGCCCCAGCATTTT.